Following are 27 T cell receptor beta chains from one sample sequenced in a study of T-cell reconstitution after alpha-beta-depleted transplantation in children. Preparing the TCRbeta library involved the use of unique molecular identifiers. TCRdb fed the PCR reads into MiXCR, producing one record per CDR3 protein. The table shows about 580,000 distinct CDR3 sequences, with 20% to 25% occurring only once. The sample in question was PBMCs, mostly from graft donor cells, obtained 360 days after TCRalphabeta/CD19-depleted stem cell transplant. The receptors were gathered from a boy under three years old who had a stem cell transplant for acute myeloid leukemia, so the T cells may come from the graft donor.

This clonotype appeared many times. This sequence joins TRBV7-2 and TRBJ1-2, with 7 nucleotides matching TRBD1. This CDR3 comprises 14 residues. V lost 8 bases to trimming and J lost 4 bases; unmatched junction nucleotides: 10. Per germline, CDR1 SGHTA and CDR2 FQGNSA. The CDR3 here is CASGVQGQIYGYTF. The CDR3 DNA is TGTGCCAGCGGTGTACAGGGGCAAATCTATGGCTACACCTTC. Full variable domain (outside the CDR3, taken from reference TRBV7-2 and TRBJ1-2): GAGVSQSPSNKVTEKGKDVELRCDPISGHTALYWYRQSLGQGLEFLIYFQGNSAPDKSGLPSDRFSAERTGGSVSTLTIQRTQQEDSAVYLCASGVQGQIYGYTFGSGTRLTVV.

This clonotype was seen repeatedly, ten times or more. V gene TRBV7-8 combines with J gene TRBJ1-5; D remains unclear. The germline V gene has CDR1 SGHVS and CDR2 FQNEAQ. The CDR3 covers 16 residues. The V and J ends lost 5 bases and 4 bases respectively, with 18 bases between them. The CDR3 loop is CASSPQESGVNQPQHF. CDR3 nucleotide sequence: TGTGCCAGCAGCCCCCAGGAGAGTGGGGTTAATCAGCCCCAGCATTTT.

The table lists this clonotype with many counts. This rearrangement joins TRBV15 to TRBJ2-2, with D perhaps matching TRBD1 (5 bases). Trimming pared 6 bases from V and 6 bases from J, leaving 14 bases between. CDR3 length: 14 residues. Per germline, CDR1 LNHNV and CDR2 YYDKDF (reference sequence). This chain's CDR3 is CATSYRTEPGELFF. The CDR3 DNA sequence: TGTGCCACCAGTTACAGGACGGAGCCCGGGGAGCTGTTTTTT.

A word on this clonotype: A much more abundant neighbour one base away suggests this may be a read error. The rearrangement uses TRBV19 and TRBJ2-3, with 10 bases identical to TRBD2. The CDR3 contains 16 residues. Germline-derived CDR1 and CDR2 are LNHDA and SQIVND (reference sequence). For the CDR3, the DNA is TGTGCCAGTAGTATAGACGGGACTAGCGTGACAGATACGCGGTATTTT. Its translation: CASSIDGTSVTDTRYF.

This chain links TRBV12-3 or TRBV12-4 with TRBJ1-2, with TRBD1 matching 8 bases. This CDR3 comprises 15 residues. J was trimmed by 4 bases and V by 0 bases; bases with no gene match: 4. The DNA of the CDR3 is TGTGCCAGCAGTTTAGCGCAGGGGGCAGTCTATGGCTACACCTTC. The encoded protein is CASSLAQGAVYGYTF.

In its sample, this clonotype was seen many times. The rearrangement joins TRBV29-1 to TRBJ2-1; 11 positions agree with TRBD2. Unmatched junction bases numbered 11, after V lost 7 bases and J lost 12 bases. The CDR3 contains 13 residues. The germline V gene has CDR1 SQVTM and CDR2 ANQGSEA. The CDR3 bases are TGCAGCGGTTTACTAGCGGGGGCGATATCGCAGTTCTTC. Translation gives CSGLLAGAISQFF.

V is TRBV28 and J is TRBJ2-6; 7 bases are a match to TRBD1. CDR1 is MDHEN, CDR2 SYDVKM, per germline. This CDR3 is built from 21 residues. V was pared by 6 bases and J by 3 bases, with 23 bases of the junction left unmatched. The CDR3 nucleotides are TGTGCCAGCAGCTCCTTCCGATGGTTACCGGGACAGTCCCTTGGGGCCAACGTCCTGACTTTC. Protein: CASSSFRWLPGQSLGANVLTF.

The chain couples TRBV6-5 to TRBJ2-4; D may be TRBD1 or TRBD2 (5 bases each). Germline V gives CDR1 MNHEY, CDR2 SVGAGI. V was shortened by 0 bases and J by 0 bases, with 9 bases between the two germline ends. This CDR3 region has 16 residues. The CDR3 loop reads CASSYSGAIAKNIQYF. The CDR3 coding sequence is TGTGCCAGCAGTTACTCCGGGGCGATAGCCAAAAACATTCAGTACTTC.

The V gene is TRBV11-3, the J gene TRBJ2-3, with a tentative D call TRBD1 (5 bases). The CDR3 consists of 16 residues. Germline lookup yields CDR1 SGHNT and CDR2 YENEEA. V lost 5 bases and J lost 2, with 17 bases in between. CDR3 sequence: CASSERQGASTDTQYF. CDR3 sequence (DNA): TGTGCCAGCAGCGAAAGGCAAGGGGCCTCCACAGATACGCAGTATTTT. Based on the CDR3 plus reference TRBV11-3 and TRBJ2-3, the full variable domain is EAGVVQSPRYKIIEKKQPVAFWCNPISGHNTLYWYLQNLGQGPELLIRYENEEAVDDSQLPKDRFSAERLKGVDSTLKIQPAELGDSAVYLCASSERQGASTDTQYFGPGTRLTVL.

The V call is TRBV7-9, the J call TRBJ2-2; 10 nucleotides agree with TRBD1. The germline V gene has CDR1 SEHNR and CDR2 FQNEAQ (reference sequence). The CDR3 has 16 amino acids. The J segment lost 6 bases and the V segment lost 1 base, leaving 5 bases of the junction unmatched. The CDR3 protein is CASSLDPGQGSGELFF. DNA of the CDR3: TGTGCCAGCAGCTTAGATCCGGGACAGGGGTCCGGGGAGCTGTTTTTT.

This clonotype has at least ten counts. This sequence joins TRBV12-3 or TRBV12-4 and TRBJ2-7; D might be TRBD1 (6 bases). Trimming removed 6 bases at V and 0 bases at J, with 9 bases between. The CDR3 has 13 residues. The CDR3 loop reads CASRAGVSYEQYF. CDR3 DNA sequence: TGTGCCAGCAGAGCAGGGGTCTCCTACGAGCAGTACTTC.

In its sample, this clonotype was seen a few times. The CDR3 spells CASLPTRQGTRVEQYF. The CDR3 bases are TGTGCCAGCCTCCCCACTCGACAGGGGACCAGGGTCGAGCAGTACTTC. V usage is TRBV25-1 and J usage is TRBJ2-7; 8 bases map to TRBD1. Germline V gives CDR1 MGHDK, CDR2 SYGVNS. CDR3 size: 16 residues. Germline trimming cut 8 bases from V and 6 bases from J; bases unmatched to any gene: 18.

This chain uses TRBV6-1 with TRBJ2-1; no clear D. This CDR3 region has 18 residues. With 5 bases removed from V and 0 bases from J, the gap between germline ends came to 20 bases. CDR1 and CDR2 (germline): MNHNS, SASEGT. The CDR3 sequence: CASSQTHLDSSSYNEQFF. Written as DNA, the CDR3 is TGTGCCAGCAGTCAGACCCACCTTGATTCGAGCTCCTACAATGAGCAGTTCTTC.

This clonotype was seen repeatedly, ten times or more. J is TRBJ2-1 and V is TRBV4-3; the D is unclear. The CDR3 loop spans 14 amino acids. Germline V CDR1 and CDR2: LGHNA, YSLEER. V dropped 3 bases and J dropped 10 bases, with 16 bases sitting between them. The CDR3 nucleotides read TGCGCCAGCAGCCACGATATGGGCCCTGGGGAGCAGTTCTTC. Translation gives CASSHDMGPGEQFF.

This clonotype came up a few times. The chain is built from TRBV5-1 and TRBJ2-2; TRBD2 agrees at 8 bases. The germline gives CDR1 SGHRS, CDR2 YFSETQ. This CDR3 has 16 amino acids. The V gene end was trimmed by 0 bases and the J gene end by 1 base; junction bases not matched to a gene: 2. CDR3 DNA: TGCGCCAGCAGCTTGGAACGGGGGGGGAACACCGGGGAGCTGTTTTTT. It translates to CASSLERGGNTGELFF.

This chain uses TRBV12-3 or TRBV12-4 with TRBJ2-2; D unresolved. CDR3 length: 13 amino acids. V was cut by 6 bases and J by 3 bases, with 8 bases left in between. In DNA form, the CDR3 reads TGTGCCAGCAGACCATACGACACCGGGGAGCTGTTTTTT. Protein product: CASRPYDTGELFF.

The chain combines TRBV6-2 or TRBV6-3 with TRBJ2-2; D tentatively reads TRBD1 or TRBD2 (6 bases each). The CDR3 contains 15 residues. Trimming cost V 10 bases and J 7 bases, with 22 bases left between them. Germline V gives CDR1 MNHEY, CDR2 SVGEGT. Written as DNA, the CDR3 is TGTGCCATCAGAGAGACGGGGGCAGGATTCGGGGAGCTGTTTTTT. Amino acids: CAIRETGAGFGELFF.

CDR3 residues: CASSFAPTTDTQYF. The DNA for the CDR3 is TGTGCCAGCAGTTTTGCGCCAACTACAGATACGCAGTATTTT. V and J are TRBV12-3 or TRBV12-4 and TRBJ2-3; D is undetermined. Trimming took off 3 bases at V and 3 bases at J, with 10 bases between the two ends. The CDR3 covers 14 residues.

The rearrangement joins TRBV7-2 to TRBJ2-2; the match to TRBD2 covers 11 bases. CDR3 length equals 17 residues. CDR1 and CDR2 (germline): SGHTA, FQGNSA. Trimming cost V 3 bases and J 5 bases; bases outside gene matches: 8. CDR3 region: CASSFGTSGVGTGELFF. The DNA of the CDR3 is TGTGCCAGCAGCTTCGGGACTAGCGGCGTGGGGACCGGGGAGCTGTTTTTT.

There are many counts of this clonotype. The chain links TRBV15 to TRBJ1-4, with unresolved D. The CDR3 is 14 residues long. V was shortened by 5 bases and J by 8 bases, with 15 bases between the two germline ends. Germline-derived CDR1 and CDR2 are LNHNV and YYDKDF (reference sequence). Written as DNA, the CDR3 is TGTGCCACCAGCCCCCCGGAACACTCCGAAAAACTGTTTTTT. As protein: CATSPPEHSEKLFF.

This clonotype occurred many times. The rearrangement joins TRBV29-1 to TRBJ2-3; no clear D gene. CDR3 length equals 12 residues. Trimming removed 8 bases at V and 2 bases at J, with 11 bases between. Germline values: CDR1 SQVTM, CDR2 ANQGSEA. DNA of the CDR3: TGCAGCCAAGCCCAGGTCACAGATACGCAGTATTTT. As protein: CSQAQVTDTQYF.

The chain is built from TRBV20-1 and TRBJ2-7; TRBD2 matches at 8 bases. CDR3 size: 16 residues. Germline CDR1 is DFQATT and CDR2 is SNEGSKA (reference sequence). The junction had 13 bases not matched to a gene; V was cut back by 2 bases and J by 4 bases. CDR3 nucleotides: TGCAGTGCTAGATCCCTGACGGGGGGGCTTGGTTACGAGCAGTACGTC. Protein product: CSARSLTGGLGYEQYV.

The chain links TRBV12-5 to TRBJ2-7; D gene unclear. CDR1 and CDR2 (germline): LGHNT, FRNRAP. Trimming removed 2 bases at V and 3 bases at J, with 8 bases between. This CDR3 comprises 13 residues. CDR3 sequence (DNA): TGTGCTAGTGGTTTGCCGAACAGCTACGAGCAGTACTTC. This translates into CASGLPNSYEQYF.

This clonotype turned up a few times. The rearrangement uses TRBV12-3 or TRBV12-4 and TRBJ2-2; D is perhaps TRBD1 (6 bases). V gave up 6 bases and J gave up 5 bases, with 19 bases separating them. CDR3 length: 16 amino acids. The CDR3 DNA follows: TGTGCCAGCAGACTGGAGTTGGGGGCCGGAACCGGGGAGCTGTTTTTT. It encodes CASRLELGAGTGELFF.

This clonotype was seen at least ten times. The CDR3 loop reads CASSPPPSSGGAGETQYF. In DNA form, the CDR3 reads TGTGCCAGCAGCCCTCCCCCCTCTAGCGGGGGGGCAGGGGAGACCCAGTACTTC. The chain employs TRBV4-2 and TRBJ2-5, with 12 positions matching TRBD2. CDR1 is LGHNA and CDR2 is YNFKEQ in the germline V gene. This CDR3 spans 18 amino acids. V was pared by 4 bases and J by 5 bases, with 14 bases of the junction left unmatched.

This clonotype was found once. One end of the junction varies from germline; a read error may be responsible. The genes are TRBV20-1 and TRBJ2-5; 12 nucleotides match TRBD2. CDR1 is DFQATT and CDR2 is SNEGSKA in the germline V gene (reference sequence). The length of the CDR3 is 16 residues. The CDR3: CCARYNGLAGKETQYF. The CDR3 nucleotides read TGCTGTGCTAGATATAACGGACTAGCGGGGAAAGAGACCCAGTACTTC.

As regards this clonotype: A much larger clone sits a single nucleotide away, making a read error possible. The chain carries TRBV29-1 and TRBJ2-7; D is perhaps TRBD1 or TRBD2 (5 bases each). Germline CDR1 is SQVTM and CDR2 is ANQGSEA. The CDR3 length is 13 residues. V lost 4 bases, J lost 1 base, and 11 bases lay in between. The CDR3 protein is CSVAPGQSYEQYF. The CDR3, as DNA: TGCAGCGTTGCGCCGGGGCAATCCTACGAGCAGTACTTC.